This T cell receptor beta chain was recovered during a study of CD8 T cells in ankylosing spondylitis. Notes on the study in general: Typical of ankylosing spondylitis blood, it appeared, was a TCR beta motif of roughly eight highly homologous variants. There were earlier reports of some motif variants in reactive arthritis synovial fluid and blood. As reported, disease-linked clones showed significant enrichment in matched ankylosing spondylitis synovial fluid. Peripheral blood samples showed relatively rare disease-linked clones, and these clones were CD8+.

Germline V gene data show CDR1 as MNHEY and CDR2 as SMNVEV (reference sequence). V was shortened by 5 bases and J by 1 base, with 11 bases between the two germline ends. The CDR3 totals 14 residues. Generation of TCR beta libraries employed quantitative 5'-RACE incorporating molecular barcodes. TCRdb analysed the 5' RACE reads with MiXCR anew, one entry per CDR3 protein. The sample holds about 90,000 distinct CDR3 sequences, 9% seen once. This clonotype was recorded at least ten times. The target antigen is unknown. The V gene is TRBV27, the J gene TRBJ1-1; unclear D gene. Sequencing used blood, either unsorted or a sorted T cell fraction (not recorded which). The TCR originated in a male donor with ankylosing spondylitis. CDR3 sequence (DNA): TGTGCCAGCAGTCTGAGGGATGCGAACACTGAAGCTTTCTTT. Translated: CASSLRDANTEAFF.